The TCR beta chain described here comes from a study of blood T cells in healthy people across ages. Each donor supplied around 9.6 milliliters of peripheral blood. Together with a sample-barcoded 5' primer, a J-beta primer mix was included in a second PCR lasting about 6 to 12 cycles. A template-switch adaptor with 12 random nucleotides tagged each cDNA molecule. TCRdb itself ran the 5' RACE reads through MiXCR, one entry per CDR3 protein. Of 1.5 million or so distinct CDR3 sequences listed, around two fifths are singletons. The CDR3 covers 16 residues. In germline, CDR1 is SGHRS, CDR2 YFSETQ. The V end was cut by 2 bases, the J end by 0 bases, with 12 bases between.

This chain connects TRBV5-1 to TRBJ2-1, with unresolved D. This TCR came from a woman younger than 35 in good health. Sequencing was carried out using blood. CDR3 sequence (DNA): TGCGCCAGCAGCTTCCGCGGTGCCAGCTCCTACAATGAGCAGTTCTTC. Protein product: CASSFRGASSYNEQFF.